This T cell receptor beta chain was documented in a study of human T cells and chemical hapten exposure. Study summary: Patch tests applied 0.01% DPC to the upper back and were scored after 6 days.

Time point defined: patch test 1, 2 weeks after DPC sensitization. Treatment reported: therapeutic diphenylcyclopropenone sensitization with weekly scalp DPC. Study results and limitations: There was no change with DPC sensitization in TCRs above 1 in 1000 frequency. While controls formed fewer of them, expanded TCRs formed significantly more large CDR3 similarity clusters.

Individual cDNA molecules (in the library) carried attached unique molecular identifiers. Each CDR3 protein gets one entry after TCRdb re-called the RACE reads with MiXCR. The sample gives some 110,000 distinct CDR3 sequences, 9% to 14% of which show up once; 1.1% to 1.5% is in the top ten. Between the trimmed V and J ends, which lost 3 bases and 2 bases, there was a span of 11 bases. This CDR3 contains 14 residues. This clonotype appeared a few times. Its antigen is not known. The chain recombines TRBV12-3 or TRBV12-4 with TRBJ2-7; D may correspond to TRBD1 or TRBD2 (5 bases each). This receptor was obtained from a woman between 45 and 65 years old with alopecia areata. Some clones in this sample may be carry-over from other donors' samples. This sample comprised whole blood, obtained in connection with sensitization to the hapten diphenylcyclopropenone (DPC). In DNA, the CDR3 is TGTGCCAGCAGTTTCGGTCGGGGCCCCTACGAGCAGTACTTC. The encoded protein is CASSFGRGPYEQYF.